The T cell receptor beta chain described here comes from a study of technical replicates of blood from a handful of donors. This CDR3 spans 14 amino acids. CDR1 is MNHEY, CDR2 SVGAGI, per germline. In the case of this clone: A read error may account for a junction end that differs from germline.

Data came from immunoSEQ multiplex PCR; TCRdb stores just in-frame clones and leaves some out. Seen here are 98,000 or so clones, approximately 96% observed once, and the top ten hold over 0.2%. The rearrangement joins TRBV6-5 to TRBJ1-5; D possibly corresponds to TRBD1 (5 bases). The sequencing sample was made of T cells isolated from PBMCs. This receptor was obtained from a human donor in good health. In nucleotides, the CDR3 is TGTGCCAGCAGCCAGGGCAGAGTTAATCAGTCCCAGCATTTT. Its protein product is CASSQGRVNQSQHF.